Following are 26 T cell receptor beta chains from one sample sequenced in a study of shared T cell receptors in the human thymus. Libraries were prepared by immunoSEQ multiplex PCR; TCRdb keeps only in-frame clonotypes and omits some of them. Of roughly 710,000 clones in the sample, approximately 85% were seen once. These data are also associated with another study on human thymus T cells.

The sequenced sample consisted of thymocytes. These receptors originate from a girl under three years old with a congenital heart defect.

Turning to this clone: The junction differs from germline at one of its ends, possibly a read error. J is TRBJ2-5 and V is TRBV7-2; 7 nucleotides align to TRBD2. CDR1 is SGHTA, CDR2 FQGNSA, per germline. The CDR3 loop spans 12 amino acids. The CDR3 reads CASSLAGGEPDF. CDR3 sequence (DNA): TGTGCCAGCAGCTTAGCGGGGGGGGAGCCCGACTTC.

J is TRBJ2-2 and V is TRBV29-1, with 10 nucleotides matching TRBD2. Trimming cost V 6 bases and J 5 bases; bases outside gene matches: 9. This CDR3 has 15 amino acids. In germline, CDR1 is SQVTM, CDR2 ANQGSEA. As DNA, the CDR3 is TGCAGCGTCTCTAGCGGGGGAGGAGAAACCGGGGAGCTGTTTTTT. Its translation: CSVSSGGGETGELFF.

This clone came up once. This chain links TRBV10-1 with TRBJ2-5, with TRBD1 matching over 7 bases. CDR3 size: 15 residues. The ends lost 5 bases at V and 2 bases at J; junction bases unmatched: 8. Germline V gene sequence: CDR1 WNHNN, CDR2 SYGVQD (reference sequence). CDR3 region: CASSPGQITQETQYF. The CDR3 nucleotides are TGCGCCAGCAGTCCGGGACAGATAACACAAGAGACCCAGTACTTC.

The rearrangement links TRBV6-1 to TRBJ2-1, with TRBD2 matching 9 bases. Germline loops: CDR1 MNHNS, CDR2 SASEGT. V dropped 2 bases and J dropped 6; count of bases not matched to a gene: 5. The CDR3 is made up of 15 amino acids. The CDR3 DNA follows: TGTGCCAGCAGTGAAAGCGGGGGGCGCCCCAATGAGCAGTTCTTC. Protein: CASSESGGRPNEQFF.

The chain has TRBV4-3 and TRBJ1-1; maybe TRBD1 (5 bases). There are 15 residues in the CDR3. Trimming cost V 4 bases and J 5 bases, with 17 bases left between them. Germline assignment: CDR1 LGHNA and CDR2 YSLEER. The CDR3 loop reads CASSLTSGIWTEAFF. The CDR3 nucleotides read TGCGCCAGCAGCCTCACTTCAGGGATTTGGACTGAAGCTTTCTTT.

This clone has more than one count but fewer than ten. The chain is built from TRBV15 and TRBJ2-2; TRBD2 matches 10 bases. Germline lookup yields CDR1 LNHNV and CDR2 YYDKDF (reference sequence). Trimming cost V 0 bases and J 7 bases; bases outside gene matches: 2. CDR3 length: 15 amino acids. CDR3 coding DNA: TGTGCCACCAGCAGAGAGGGACTAGCGTTCGGGGAGCTGTTTTTT. This encodes CATSREGLAFGELFF. Full variable domain (remainder filled in from reference TRBV15 and TRBJ2-2): DAMVIQNPRYQVTQFGKPVTLSCSQTLNHNVMYWYQQKSSQAPKLLFHYYDKDFNNEADTPDNFQSRRPNTSFCFLDIRSPGLGDTAMYLCATSREGLAFGELFFGEGSRLTVL.

The V and J genes are TRBV4-3 and TRBJ1-6; no clear D gene. Germline V lookup: CDR1 LGHNA, CDR2 YSLEER. This CDR3 comprises 16 residues. Between the trimmed V and J ends, which lost 1 base and 6 bases, there was a span of 13 bases. DNA for the CDR3: TGCGCCAGCAGCCAAGTTCGGGGTTTCGGTAATTCACCCCTCCACTTT. This sequence encodes CASSQVRGFGNSPLHF.

The chain is built from TRBV19 and TRBJ1-4; D is unresolved. The V and J ends lost 5 bases and 5 bases respectively, with 9 bases between them. Germline V gives CDR1 LNHDA, CDR2 SQIVND (reference sequence). CDR3 length equals 13 residues. CDR3 in DNA: TGTGCCAGTAGTCGCGAGGGAAATGAAAAACTGTTTTTT. The encoded protein is CASSREGNEKLFF. Drawing the rest from reference TRBV19 and TRBJ1-4, the complete variable domain is DGGITQSPKYLFRKEGQNVTLSCEQNLNHDAMYWYRQDPGQGLRLIYYSQIVNDFQKGDIAEGYSVSREKKESFPLTVTSAQKNPTAFYLCASSREGNEKLFFGSGTQLSVL.

The V gene is TRBV14, the J gene TRBJ1-4, with 7 bases matching TRBD1. Germline CDR1 reads SGHDN; CDR2 reads FVKESK. The CDR3 has 14 amino acids. V shed 5 bases and J 9 bases; nucleotides not matched to a gene: 9. The DNA for the CDR3 is TGTGCCAGCAGCGTAGACAGGGAGTCTCAAAAACTGTTTTTT. Amino acid sequence: CASSVDRESQKLFF.

The CDR3: CASSRPGTGFKIYYEQYF. CDR3 coding DNA: TGTGCCAGCAGCCGTCCCGGGACAGGGTTCAAGATCTACTACGAGCAGTACTTC. This chain joins TRBV7-9 and TRBJ2-7; TRBD1 agrees at 9 bases. Germline loops: CDR1 SEHNR, CDR2 FQNEAQ (reference sequence). The CDR3 runs 18 residues. With V trimmed by 5 bases and J by 3 bases, 17 bases remained unmatched.

The CDR3 spells CASSPPGPGGRGIQYF. The CDR3 region has the DNA TGCGCCAGCAGCCCCCCTGGGCCAGGTGGACGGGGCATTCAGTACTTC. The chain employs TRBV5-1 and TRBJ2-4, with D tentatively TRBD2 (5 bases). The CDR3 consists of 16 residues. Germline V gene data show CDR1 as SGHRS and CDR2 as YFSETQ. V was clipped by 4 bases and J by 9 bases, with 23 bases between them. Together with reference TRBV5-1 and TRBJ2-4, the CDR3 gives the full variable domain: KAGVTQTPRYLIKTRGQQVTLSCSPISGHRSVSWYQQTPGQGLQFLFEYFSETQRNKGNFPGRFSGRQFSNSRSEMNVSTLELGDSALYLCASSPPGPGGRGIQYFGAGTRLSVL.

The rearrangement links TRBV18 to TRBJ1-2; D gene uncertain. Germline V lookup: CDR1 KGHSH, CDR2 LQKENI. V was shortened by 0 bases and J by 8 bases, with 10 bases between the two germline ends. The CDR3 is 13 amino acids. CDR3 sequence: CASSPPHGHGYTF. CDR3 nucleotides: TGTGCCAGCTCACCACCGCATGGCCACGGCTACACCTTC.

This sequence joins TRBV10-3 and TRBJ1-5; 11 bases align to TRBD1. The CDR3 extends over 17 amino acids. Germline-derived CDR1 and CDR2 are ENHRY and SYGVKD. V gave up 0 bases and J gave up 0 bases; unmatched junction bases: 1. The DNA of the CDR3 is TGTGCCATCAGTGAGTCAGGACAGGGGGCTAGCAATCAGCCCCAGCATTTT. Translating it yields CAISESGQGASNQPQHF.

This clone has only a few counts. The chain employs TRBV6-6 and TRBJ2-1; the D gene is possibly TRBD2 (5 bases). CDR3 size: 15 residues. Trimming pared 6 bases from V and 7 bases from J, leaving 19 bases between. The germline CDR1 and CDR2 sequences are MNHNY and SVGAGI (reference sequence). The CDR3 spells CASREGSSGNNEQFF. Written as DNA, the CDR3 is TGTGCCAGCAGGGAAGGGAGTAGTGGGAATAATGAGCAGTTCTTC.

The gene calls are TRBV15 and TRBJ2-5, with TRBD2 matching over 10 bases. Germline V gene data show CDR1 as LNHNV and CDR2 as YYDKDF (reference sequence). CDR3 length: 16 amino acids. V lost 1 base, J lost 2 bases, and 4 bases stayed unmatched. As DNA, the CDR3 is TGTGCCACCAGCAGAGTGACTAGCGGGCCGCAAGAGACCCAGTACTTC. Translated: CATSRVTSGPQETQYF. Together with reference TRBV15 and TRBJ2-5, the CDR3 gives the full variable domain: DAMVIQNPRYQVTQFGKPVTLSCSQTLNHNVMYWYQQKSSQAPKLLFHYYDKDFNNEADTPDNFQSRRPNTSFCFLDIRSPGLGDTAMYLCATSRVTSGPQETQYFGPGTRLLVL.

The rearrangement links TRBV5-5 to TRBJ1-5; D is perhaps TRBD1 (6 bases). Trimming stripped 4 bases from V and 0 bases from J, with 23 bases between. Germline CDR1 reads SGHKS; CDR2 reads YYEKEE (reference sequence). The length of the CDR3 is 19 residues. The CDR3 DNA follows: TGTGCCAGCAGCACGACCATGTTGGACAGACTTTATAGCAATCAGCCCCAGCATTTT. This encodes CASSTTMLDRLYSNQPQHF.

This chain links TRBV9 with TRBJ1-2; 7 bases are a match to TRBD1. Germline CDR1 reads SGDLS; CDR2 reads YYNGEE. This CDR3 contains 18 residues. V shed 0 bases and J 2 bases; nucleotides not matched to a gene: 13. In DNA form, the CDR3 reads TGTGCCAGCAGCGTAGCACAGGGGTTAACGCGACTAAACTATGGCTACACCTTC. Protein product: CASSVAQGLTRLNYGYTF.

V is TRBV5-1 and J is TRBJ2-7; 7 bases agree with TRBD2. The CDR3 is 14 residues long. V gave up 0 bases and J gave up 6 bases; unmatched junction bases: 6. The V gene's germline CDR1 is SGHRS and CDR2 YFSETQ. The CDR3 bases are TGCGCCAGCAGCTTGGCCGGTGGGGGGGGCGAGCAGTACTTC. Its translation: CASSLAGGGGEQYF.

V and J are TRBV2 and TRBJ1-1, with 7 positions matching TRBD1. V gave up 7 bases and J gave up 5 bases; unmatched junction bases: 7. In germline, CDR1 is SNHLY, CDR2 FYNNEI. The CDR3 consists of 13 residues. Here the CDR3 DNA reads TGTGCCAGCACGACAGGGTCGGGGACTGAAGCTTTCTTT. It translates to CASTTGSGTEAFF.

This rearrangement joins TRBV5-4 to TRBJ2-3, with TRBD2 matching 9 bases. The V gene end was trimmed by 2 bases and the J gene end by 6 bases; junction bases not matched to a gene: 4. CDR1 and CDR2 (germline): SGHNT, YYREEE (reference sequence). This CDR3 is built from 14 residues. The chain's CDR3 is CASSFSGGPDTQYF. CDR3 in DNA: TGTGCCAGCAGCTTTAGCGGGGGACCGGATACGCAGTATTTT. The full variable domain, with the rest looked up from reference TRBV5-4 and TRBJ2-3, is ETGVTQSPTHLIKTRGQQVTLRCSSQSGHNTVSWYQQALGQGPQFIFQYYREEENGRGNFPPRFSGLQFPNYSSELNVNALELDDSALYLCASSFSGGPDTQYFGPGTRLTVL.

The chain employs TRBV19 and TRBJ2-3; D uncertain. Trimming removed 7 bases at V and 2 bases at J, with 25 bases between. Germline values: CDR1 LNHDA, CDR2 SQIVND (reference sequence). The CDR3 spans 18 residues. CDR3 region: CASTTKVAAPNHTDTQYF. CDR3 DNA sequence: TGTGCCAGTACCACTAAGGTAGCAGCACCTAATCACACAGATACGCAGTATTTT.

This clone has more than one count but fewer than ten. V usage is TRBV6-6 and J usage is TRBJ1-2, with 7 bases aligning to TRBD1. Germline lookup yields CDR1 MNHNY and CDR2 SVGAGI (reference sequence). J gave up 6 bases and V 5 bases, and 3 bases lay outside the gene matches. The CDR3 has 12 residues. This CDR3 reads CASSAGTDGYTF. In DNA, the CDR3 is TGTGCCAGCAGTGCGGGGACAGATGGCTACACCTTC.

This clone was seen just once. The rearrangement links TRBV6-1 to TRBJ1-5; tentatively, D is TRBD1 (5 bases). The V end was cut by 10 bases, the J end by 6 bases, with 13 bases between. This CDR3 is 12 amino acids long. From germline, CDR1 is MNHNS and CDR2 SASEGT. Here the CDR3 DNA reads TGTGCCACCGGGTGGGGCCGTCAGCCCCAGCATTTT. Translating gives CATGWGRQPQHF.

This chain connects TRBV4-1 to TRBJ2-1; 12 bases are a match to TRBD2. V was clipped by 3 bases and J by 5 bases; unmatched bases: 5. The CDR3 has 16 amino acids. Germline assignment: CDR1 MGHRA and CDR2 YSYEKL. The CDR3 nucleotides are TGCGCCAGCAGCCACCGACTAGCGGGGGCGAACAATGAGCAGTTCTTC. Amino acid sequence: CASSHRLAGANNEQFF.

The CDR3 sequence is CASGLRGSETQYF. The DNA for the CDR3 is TGTGCTAGTGGTTTGAGGGGCAGCGAGACCCAGTACTTC. V gene TRBV12-5 combines with J gene TRBJ2-5; maybe TRBD1 (5 bases). Trimming took 2 bases from V and 5 from J, leaving 9 bases between them. Germline loops: CDR1 LGHNT, CDR2 FRNRAP. This CDR3 is built from 13 residues.

The chain has TRBV4-1 and TRBJ2-1, with 8 bases matching TRBD2. V gave up 0 bases and J gave up 8 bases; unmatched junction bases: 9. Per germline, CDR1 MGHRA and CDR2 YSYEKL. The CDR3 covers 16 residues. CDR3 sequence (DNA): TGCGCCAGCAGCCAAGATCGGACTAGCCCCTTTGATGAGCAGTTCTTC. It encodes CASSQDRTSPFDEQFF.